Each of the 26 T cell receptor beta chains below was sequenced from the same sample in a study of regulatory T cells in long-lasting Graves disease. Building of the TCR beta libraries involved iRepertoire HTBI primers and Arm-PCR of CDR3 regions. TCRdb redid the calling of the multiplex PCR reads with MiXCR, one entry per CDR3 protein. The sample lists around 250,000 distinct CDR3 sequences; 20% to 25% were seen once. Time point meaning: newly diagnosed GD, antithyroid drugs for less than 3 months. From PBMCs, RNA was extracted and then used to make the TCR library. This specimen was peripheral blood mononuclear cells (PBMCs), taken at new diagnosis, from a patient treated with antithyroid drugs. Receptors originate from a female donor with Graves disease.

This clonotype was observed many times. The rearrangement uses TRBV7-8 and TRBJ1-1; D not resolved. V was shortened by 5 bases and J by 1 base, with 14 bases between the two germline ends. CDR1 is SGHVS, CDR2 FQNEAQ, per germline. The CDR3 is made up of 15 amino acids. The CDR3 DNA is TGTGCCAGCAGCCCGCGAAGGTGGGGGAACACTGAAGCTTTCTTT. This encodes CASSPRRWGNTEAFF.

In regard to this clonotype: An end of the junction does not agree with germline; a read error may underlie this. The chain employs TRBV15 and TRBJ2-7; D possibly corresponds to TRBD1 (6 bases). The CDR3 sequence is 12 residues long. In germline, CDR1 is LNHNV, CDR2 YYDKDF (reference sequence). CDR3 protein: CATSRDKQGFSF. The CDR3 bases are TGTGCCACCAGCAGAGATAAACAGGGTTTTTCCTTC. Filled out from reference TRBV15 and TRBJ2-7, the complete variable domain reads DAMVIQNPRYQVTQFGKPVTLSCSQTLNHNVMYWYQQKSSQAPKLLFHYYDKDFNNEADTPDNFQSRRPNTSFCFLDIRSPGLGDTAMYLCATSRDKQGFSFGPGTRLTVT.

This chain uses TRBV12-3 or TRBV12-4 with TRBJ1-6; the match to TRBD1 covers 8 bases. The CDR3 totals 13 residues. Trimming at V came to 6 bases and at J to 8 bases, leaving 3 bases not matched to a gene. In DNA, the CDR3 is TGTGCCAGCAGACCAGGGGGCGATTCACCCCTCCACTTT. Translating it yields CASRPGGDSPLHF.

The table lists this clonotype with many counts. The gene calls are TRBV7-9 and TRBJ2-1; 9 nucleotides agree with TRBD2. The CDR3 totals 16 residues. The ends lost 4 bases at V and 2 bases at J; junction bases unmatched: 6. Per germline, CDR1 SEHNR and CDR2 FQNEAQ (reference sequence). DNA of the CDR3: TGTGCCAGCAGCTCATTGAGCGGGGGGACCTACAATGAGCAGTTCTTC. Residues: CASSSLSGGTYNEQFF.

This clonotype was observed many times. The chain's CDR3 is CAIRATTRATYEQYF. The CDR3 coding sequence is TGTGCCATCAGGGCAACTACCCGAGCGACCTACGAGCAGTACTTC. The gene calls are TRBV10-3 and TRBJ2-7; D unresolved. CDR1 ENHRY and CDR2 SYGVKD come from the germline V gene. This CDR3 is built from 15 residues. Trimming shortened V by 6 bases and J by 2 bases, and 17 bases separated the two germline ends.

The sample holds many counts of this clonotype. The chain is built from TRBV28 and TRBJ2-5, with D uncertain. There are 15 residues in the CDR3. Germline V lookup: CDR1 MDHEN, CDR2 SYDVKM. With 8 bases removed from V and 2 bases from J, the gap between germline ends came to 18 bases. The CDR3 region has the DNA TGTGCCAGCTCTAGTGGCAGAATAACTCAAGAGACCCAGTACTTC. Translating it yields CASSSGRITQETQYF. The complete variable domain, with remaining parts taken from reference TRBV28 and TRBJ2-5, reads DVKVTQSSRYLVKRTGEKVFLECVQDMDHENMFWYRQDPGLGLRLIYFSYDVKMKEKGDIPEGYSVSREKKERFSLILESASTNQTSMYLCASSSGRITQETQYFGPGTRLLVL.

This clonotype was recorded many times. This chain uses TRBV6-2 or TRBV6-3 with TRBJ2-1, with D possibly being TRBD2 (6 bases). The germline V gene has CDR1 MNHEY and CDR2 SVGEGT. CDR3 length equals 17 residues. The V end lost 4 bases, the J end lost 0 bases, and 16 bases lay between the germline ends. Here the CDR3 reads CASSSPFKRASYNEQFF. DNA for the CDR3: TGTGCCAGCAGTTCTCCCTTCAAGCGGGCCTCCTACAATGAGCAGTTCTTC.

Ten or more counts support this clonotype. The chain uses TRBV5-1 and TRBJ2-7, with 10 bases lining up with TRBD2. The CDR3 length is 15 residues. Losses at the gene ends were 4 bases for V and 4 bases for J; bases not matched to a gene: 8. Germline V gene lookup returns CDR1 SGHRS and CDR2 YFSETQ. CDR3 coding DNA: TGCGCCAGCAGCCCCAGCGGGGGGGTCGGATACGAGCAGTACTTC. Protein sequence: CASSPSGGVGYEQYF.

The sample holds one count of this clonotype. At one of its ends the junction is not consistent with the germline gene, which may arise from a read error. The chain uses TRBV7-3 and TRBJ1-1; no definite D call. This CDR3 has 13 amino acids. Germline V gives CDR1 SGHTA, CDR2 FQGTGA. The CDR3 protein is CASSHTSSTEAFF. The CDR3 region has the DNA TGTGCCAGCAGCCACACATCGAGCACTGAAGCTTTCTTC.

About this clonotype itself: A read error may be the cause here, since a much bigger clone is one base away. This rearrangement joins TRBV3-1 to TRBJ1-2; D might be TRBD1 (5 bases). This CDR3 is built from 16 residues. Germline V lookup: CDR1 LGHDT, CDR2 YNNKEL (reference sequence). Trimming took 0 bases from V and 3 from J, leaving 14 bases between them. Here the CDR3 reads CASSQDRGIGDYGYTF. DNA of the CDR3: TGTGCCAGCAGCCAAGACCGGGGGATTGGTGACTATGGCTACACCTTC.

There are many counts of this clonotype. V and J are TRBV6-2 or TRBV6-3 and TRBJ1-2, with D possibly being TRBD1 (6 bases). Germline V gene lookup returns CDR1 MNHEY and CDR2 SVGEGT. Trimming pared 2 bases from V and 0 bases from J, leaving 7 bases between. CDR3 length equals 14 residues. The CDR3 loop is CASSYAGANYGYTF. The CDR3 DNA is TGTGCCAGCAGTTACGCAGGGGCTAACTATGGCTACACCTTC.

This sequence joins TRBV9 and TRBJ2-5, with D perhaps matching TRBD1 (5 bases). The DNA end is a closer match to TRBJ2-1, so the J assignment may be wrong. The CDR3 covers 14 residues. Germline values: CDR1 SGDLS, CDR2 YYNGEE. As DNA, the CDR3 is TGTGCCAGCAGCGAGGACACAAACCACTACGAGCAGTTCTTC. Protein sequence: CASSEDTNHYEQFF.

In regard to this clonotype: A much larger clone sits a single nucleotide away, making a read error possible. The chain recombines TRBV5-5 with TRBJ2-5; D perhaps matches TRBD2 (6 bases). From germline, CDR1 is SGHKS and CDR2 YYEKEE (reference sequence). The CDR3 runs to 14 residues. The CDR3 coding sequence is TGTGTCAGCAGCCCGGGCGGCGGGGCAGAGACCCAGTACTTC. It is translated as CVSSPGGGAETQYF. Variable domain in full (rest from reference TRBV5-5 and TRBJ2-5): DAGVTQSPTHLIKTRGQQVTLRCSPISGHKSVSWYQQVLGQGPQFIFQYYEKEERGRGNFPDRFSARQFPNYSSELNVNALLLGDSALYLCVSSPGGGAETQYFGPGTRLLVL.

This clonotype was found many times. The J gene is TRBJ2-5, the V gene TRBV11-3, with 10 nucleotides matching TRBD2. Trimming at V came to 4 bases and at J to 0 bases, leaving 5 bases not matched to a gene. The germline V gene has CDR1 SGHNT and CDR2 YENEEA. The CDR3 sequence is 16 residues long. Here the CDR3 reads CASSSRTSGYQETQYF. CDR3 sequence (DNA): TGTGCCAGCAGCTCACGGACTAGCGGCTACCAAGAGACCCAGTACTTC.

This clonotype was recorded at least ten times. The chain couples TRBV7-2 to TRBJ2-5; the D is unclear. The length of the CDR3 is 12 residues. The germline CDR1 and CDR2 sequences are SGHTA and FQGNSA. V was pared by 2 bases and J by 5 bases, with 6 bases between. DNA of the CDR3: TGTGCCAGCAGCTTATTCCTCGAGACCCAGTACTTC. Protein: CASSLFLETQYF.

This clonotype was observed at least ten times. The chain links TRBV4-2 to TRBJ2-5; TRBD2 matches 9 bases. This CDR3 is built from 16 residues. The V segment lost 1 base and the J segment 3 bases; nucleotides outside the gene matches: 6. From germline, CDR1 is LGHNA and CDR2 YNFKEQ. The CDR3 nucleotides read TGTGCCAGCAGCCAAGGGCTAGCGGGGATTGAAGAGACCCAGTACTTC. Translated: CASSQGLAGIEETQYF.

This clonotype showed up many times. The chain combines TRBV7-9 with TRBJ2-7, with D uncertain. The V end was cut by 1 base, the J end by 6 bases, with 13 bases between. The length of the CDR3 is 14 residues. Germline CDR1 reads SEHNR; CDR2 reads FQNEAQ (reference sequence). The CDR3 region has the DNA TGTGCCAGCAGCTTAGAATGGCGGCCCGGCGAGCAGTACTTC. Translated: CASSLEWRPGEQYF.

This chain joins TRBV5-1 and TRBJ2-1; D gene ambiguous. This CDR3 is built from 15 residues. CDR1 is SGHRS and CDR2 is YFSETQ in the germline V gene. V was shortened by 0 bases and J by 2 bases, with 9 bases between the two germline ends. CDR3 coding DNA: TGCGCCAGCAGCTTGGTCGGACCTGCCTACAATGAGCAGTTCTTC. It translates to CASSLVGPAYNEQFF.

This chain connects TRBV7-8 to TRBJ1-1; TRBD1 is a possible D gene (5 bases). The V and J ends lost 2 bases and 4 bases respectively, with 8 bases between them. Germline CDR1 and CDR2: SGHVS and FQNEAQ. The CDR3 contains 13 residues. CDR3 sequence reads: CASSLSGTTEAFF. The CDR3 nucleotides are TGTGCCAGCAGCTTAAGTGGGACCACTGAAGCTTTCTTT.

This clonotype appeared many times. This sequence joins TRBV7-2 and TRBJ2-7; maybe TRBD2 (6 bases). V was trimmed by 5 bases and J by 2 bases, leaving 13 bases between them. Germline lookup yields CDR1 SGHTA and CDR2 FQGNSA. The CDR3 has 14 amino acids. The CDR3 DNA sequence: TGTGCCAGCAGCCCGGACTACTACACCTACGAGCAGTACTTC. It is translated as CASSPDYYTYEQYF.

In this sample, this clonotype turned up many times. The chain couples TRBV11-2 to TRBJ2-7; TRBD1 might be the D (5 bases). Germline V gene lookup returns CDR1 SGHAT and CDR2 FQNNGV. This CDR3 is 15 amino acids long. V was clipped by 5 bases and J by 5 bases, with 19 bases between them. CDR3 loop: CASSRDRPDPHEQYF. CDR3 nucleotides: TGTGCCAGCAGCCGTGACAGACCGGACCCCCACGAGCAGTACTTC. Full variable domain (missing parts from reference TRBV11-2 and TRBJ2-7): EAGVAQSPRYKIIEKRQSVAFWCNPISGHATLYWYQQILGQGPKLLIQFQNNGVVDDSQLPKDRFSAERLKGVDSTLKIQPAKLEDSAVYLCASSRDRPDPHEQYFGPGTRLTVT.

In its sample, this clonotype was seen many times. The chain has TRBV10-3 and TRBJ2-7; TRBD1 matches at 8 bases. V shed 3 bases and J 6 bases; nucleotides not matched to a gene: 7. This CDR3 has 14 residues. CDR1 is ENHRY, CDR2 SYGVKD, per germline. CDR3 loop: CAISDDRGNSEQYF. CDR3 in DNA: TGTGCCATCAGTGACGACAGGGGTAATAGCGAGCAGTACTTC.

This chain links TRBV20-1 with TRBJ2-3; 8 bases are a match to TRBD1. CDR1 is DFQATT, CDR2 SNEGSKA, per germline (reference sequence). The CDR3 has 16 amino acids. J lost 0 bases, V lost 0 bases, and 5 bases had no gene match. CDR3 in amino acids: CSARDPTGGSTDTQYF. DNA for the CDR3: TGCAGTGCTAGAGACCCCACAGGGGGGAGCACAGATACGCAGTATTTT.

This clonotype was seen many times. J is TRBJ1-2 and V is TRBV5-6; tentative D call: TRBD1 (6 bases). Germline CDR1 SGHDT, CDR2 YYEEEE. The CDR3 is 14 amino acids. V lost 6 bases and J lost 5, with 17 bases in between. The CDR3 DNA sequence: TGTGCCAGCACCCCGGGGGGGGGCAGTTATGGCTACACCTTC. Residues: CASTPGGGSYGYTF.

The table lists this clonotype with many counts. This sequence joins TRBV6-1 and TRBJ2-7; D not certain. Germline lookup yields CDR1 MNHNS and CDR2 SASEGT. V was trimmed by 7 bases and J by 3 bases, leaving 13 bases between them. The length of the CDR3 is 13 residues. Written as DNA, the CDR3 is TGTGCCAGCACTCGACGCGGCGACTACGAGCAGTACTTC. It encodes CASTRRGDYEQYF.

This clonotype was found many times. The V gene is TRBV7-2, the J gene TRBJ2-2; TRBD2 agrees at 9 bases. CDR1 and CDR2 (germline): SGHTA, FQGNSA. V shed 5 bases and J 1 base; nucleotides not matched to a gene: 2. The CDR3 is 15 residues long. The CDR3 region is CASSGGGGNTGELFF. The CDR3 DNA reads as TGTGCCAGCAGCGGCGGGGGGGGGAACACCGGGGAGCTGTTTTTT.